Following are 10 T cell receptor beta chains from one sample sequenced in a study of blood T cell repertoires in COVID-19. Profiling relied on immunoSEQ multiplex PCR, and the TCRdb table lists in-frame clones only, not all of them. This sample has around 53,000 clones, with 75% to 80% found just once. Input material: peripheral blood. The receptors were sampled from a man in his forties or fifties with active or convalescent COVID-19.

The rearrangement joins TRBV5-1 to TRBJ2-1; 7 nucleotides match TRBD1. CDR3 length equals 16 residues. The V gene end was trimmed by 4 bases and the J gene end by 7 bases; junction bases not matched to a gene: 14. CDR1 is SGHRS, CDR2 YFSETQ, per germline. The DNA of the CDR3 is TGCGCCAGCAGCCCCCGCCCCCAGGGGGATTTGAATGAGCAGTTCTTC. Translating gives CASSPRPQGDLNEQFF.

The sample holds a few counts of this clone. V gene TRBV7-2 combines with J gene TRBJ2-7, with 8 bases matching TRBD2. Per the germline V gene, CDR1 is SGHTA and CDR2 is FQGNSA. The trim removed 3 bases at V and 7 bases at J, leaving 5 bases unmatched. The CDR3 is 13 amino acids. DNA of the CDR3: TGTGCCAGCAGCTTTATCGGGAGGGTTGAGCAGTACTTC. It translates to CASSFIGRVEQYF.

The chain is built from TRBV13 and TRBJ2-7, with D possibly TRBD2 on 5 matching bases. CDR1 and CDR2 from the germline V gene are PRHDT and FYEKMQ (reference sequence). The V end lost 1 base, the J end lost 5 bases, and 12 bases lay between the germline ends. The CDR3 spans 14 residues. In nucleotides, the CDR3 is TGTGCCAGCAGCTTAGTAGAGGGAACGAACGAGCAGTACTTC. Amino acid sequence: CASSLVEGTNEQYF.

The V and J genes are TRBV29-1 and TRBJ2-3, with 15 bases matching TRBD2. Germline V gene lookup returns CDR1 SQVTM and CDR2 ANQGSEA. CDR3 length: 18 residues. The V segment lost 4 bases and the J segment 3 bases; nucleotides outside the gene matches: 11. The CDR3 DNA is TGCAGCGTTGGGGGACTAGCGGGAGGCTTCGCTTGGACAGATACGCAGTATTTT. Translation: CSVGGLAGGFAWTDTQYF.

The chain uses TRBV10-3 and TRBJ2-1, with 10 bases lining up with TRBD2. The V gene end was trimmed by 5 bases and the J gene end by 9 bases; junction bases not matched to a gene: 10. The CDR3 sequence is 15 residues long. Looked up from germline, CDR1 is ENHRY and CDR2 is SYGVKD. The CDR3 sequence: CAISMLASGSFEQFF. DNA for the CDR3: TGTGCCATCAGTATGCTGGCTAGCGGGAGCTTTGAGCAGTTCTTC.

The chain couples TRBV12-3 or TRBV12-4 to TRBJ1-2, with D possibly matching TRBD1 (5 bases). Trimming stripped 9 bases from V and 5 bases from J, with 13 bases between. CDR3 length: 12 amino acids. CDR3 coding DNA: TGTGCCAGTGGTGGGGGAGGGTATGGCTACACCTTC. Translated, it gives CASGGGGYGYTF.

CDR3 nucleotides: TGTGCCAGCAGCCAAGTGGGGGGGCCCGGGGCCAACGTCCTGACTTTC. Translating it yields CASSQVGGPGANVLTF. V and J are TRBV4-2 and TRBJ2-6; weak D call: TRBD2 (7 bases). The germline CDR1 and CDR2 sequences are LGHNA and YNFKEQ. The CDR3 loop spans 16 amino acids. Trimming stripped 1 base from V and 4 bases from J, with 11 bases between.

This chain uses TRBV15 with TRBJ2-1; D not certain. The CDR3 loop spans 14 amino acids. Deletions cut 5 bases from V and 8 bases from J, with 16 bases between. Germline V gene lookup returns CDR1 LNHNV and CDR2 YYDKDF (reference sequence). CDR3 loop: CATSLGSDIHEQFF. As DNA, the CDR3 is TGTGCCACCAGCCTTGGAAGCGATATCCATGAGCAGTTCTTC. Variable domain in full (rest from reference TRBV15 and TRBJ2-1): DAMVIQNPRYQVTQFGKPVTLSCSQTLNHNVMYWYQQKSSQAPKLLFHYYDKDFNNEADTPDNFQSRRPNTSFCFLDIRSPGLGDTAMYLCATSLGSDIHEQFFGPGTRLTVL.

Comments on this clone: One junction end does not reproduce the germline sequence, and a read error may be involved. The rearrangement joins TRBV5-1 to TRBJ2-7, with a weak D call TRBD1 (5 bases). This CDR3 has 13 amino acids. The germline V gene has CDR1 SGHRS and CDR2 YFSETQ. The CDR3 DNA reads as TGCGCCAGCAAGGGGATACCGTCCTCCGAGCAGTACTTC. Translation: CASKGIPSSEQYF.

This chain uses TRBV6-5 with TRBJ1-5, with TRBD1 identical over 11 bases. Per germline, CDR1 MNHEY and CDR2 SVGAGI. The CDR3 is made up of 14 amino acids. Unmatched junction bases numbered 3, after V lost 6 bases and J lost 5 bases. CDR3 sequence: CASRDRGPYQPQHF. The CDR3 DNA follows: TGTGCCAGCAGGGACAGGGGGCCTTATCAGCCCCAGCATTTT.